Following are 27 T cell receptor beta chains from one sample sequenced in a study of blood T cell repertoires in COVID-19. The table came from immunoSEQ multiplex PCR; TCRdb's copy has only in-frame clones and leaves some out. Of about 280,000 clones listed, 85% are singletons. Material: PBMCs or T cells enriched from blood (not recorded which). Every receptor here comes from a woman aged 45-59 years who had recovered from COVID-19.

This clone occurred a few times. J is TRBJ2-1 and V is TRBV4-2; 9 nucleotides line up with TRBD2. Germline CDR1 LGHNA, CDR2 YNFKEQ. The CDR3 sequence is 15 residues long. With V trimmed by 0 bases and J by 3 bases, 0 bases remained unmatched. For the CDR3, the DNA is TGTGCCAGCAGCCAAGAGCGGGGGGGCTACAATGAGCAGTTCTTC. This gives the protein CASSQERGGYNEQFF.

The chain couples TRBV5-1 to TRBJ1-6, with TRBD1 matching 8 bases. CDR1 is SGHRS and CDR2 is YFSETQ in the germline V gene. The CDR3 is 18 residues long. V was pared by 0 bases and J by 1 base, with 6 bases of the junction left unmatched. Here the CDR3 DNA reads TGCGCCAGCAGCTTGGGAGACAGGGGCACATCCTATAATTCACCCCTCCACTTT. Translating it yields CASSLGDRGTSYNSPLHF.

The chain combines TRBV27 with TRBJ1-1, with D perhaps matching TRBD1 (6 bases). The CDR3 totals 16 residues. Germline assignment: CDR1 MNHEY and CDR2 SMNVEV (reference sequence). V was clipped by 3 bases and J by 5 bases, with 19 bases between them. The CDR3 DNA reads as TGTGCCAGCAGTTTGATACAGGGAAGTCATTCAACTGAAGCTTTCTTT. This encodes CASSLIQGSHSTEAFF.

The chain uses TRBV7-6 and TRBJ1-6; 7 nucleotides line up with TRBD1. The CDR3 is made up of 14 amino acids. Germline V gene sequence: CDR1 SGHVS, CDR2 FNYEAQ. Trimming at V came to 3 bases and at J to 8 bases, leaving 4 bases not matched to a gene. The CDR3: CASSFQGEYSPLHF. CDR3 nucleotide sequence: TGTGCCAGCAGCTTCCAGGGGGAGTATTCACCCCTCCACTTT.

The chain couples TRBV21-1 to TRBJ2-2; the table calls TRBD2, which could not be checked here. TRBV21-1 is a pseudogene locus. The CDR3 is made up of 17 amino acids. The CDR3 here is CASRVSGGALETGELFF. CDR3 DNA: TGTGCCAGCAGGGTTAGCGGGGGGGCCTTAGAGACCGGGGAGCTGTTTTTT.

The genes are TRBV7-9 and TRBJ2-3; no clear D gene. Germline V lookup: CDR1 SEHNR, CDR2 FQNEAQ (reference sequence). This CDR3 has 16 residues. Trimming pared 5 bases from V and 0 bases from J, leaving 15 bases between. CDR3 loop: CASSAEISRSTDTQYF. The CDR3 region has the DNA TGTGCCAGCAGCGCCGAAATTTCTAGAAGCACAGATACGCAGTATTTT.

This clone was counted a single time. The J gene is TRBJ1-1, the V gene TRBV7-9, with D perhaps TRBD1 (5 bases). The CDR3 is 15 residues long. V was clipped by 4 bases and J by 0 bases, with 12 bases between them. Germline lookup yields CDR1 SEHNR and CDR2 FQNEAQ (reference sequence). Here the CDR3 reads CASSSRGGLNTEAFF. The CDR3 coding sequence is TGTGCCAGCAGCTCCCGCGGGGGATTGAACACTGAAGCTTTCTTT.

The chain is built from TRBV4-3 and TRBJ1-2, with TRBD1 matching 11 bases. Losses at the gene ends were 1 base for V and 3 bases for J; bases not matched to a gene: 1. The V gene's germline CDR1 is LGHNA and CDR2 YSLEER. This CDR3 is built from 15 residues. The CDR3 region is CASSQGTGGDYGYTF. The CDR3 DNA sequence: TGCGCCAGCAGCCAAGGGACAGGGGGCGACTATGGCTACACCTTC.

The sample holds one count of this clone. V and J are TRBV5-1 and TRBJ1-6; D is perhaps TRBD1 (6 bases). The CDR3 sequence is 14 residues long. Trimming stripped 4 bases from V and 8 bases from J, with 13 bases between. CDR1 is SGHRS and CDR2 is YFSETQ in the germline V gene. The CDR3: CASSIQGTDSPLHF. CDR3 coding DNA: TGCGCCAGCAGCATACAGGGAACTGATTCACCCCTCCACTTT.

The V call is TRBV5-6, the J call TRBJ2-7, with 9 bases lining up with TRBD1. The germline V gene encodes CDR1 SGHDT and CDR2 YYEEEE. The CDR3 totals 16 residues. The V and J ends lost 4 bases and 0 bases, in that order; junction bases with no gene match: 8. In DNA form, the CDR3 reads TGTGCCAGCAGCAAGGTTTGGGACAGGGCCTCCTACGAGCAGTACTTC. Amino acid sequence: CASSKVWDRASYEQYF. Looking up the rest from reference TRBV5-6 and TRBJ2-7 gives the full variable domain: DAGVTQSPTHLIKTRGQQVTLRCSPKSGHDTVSWYQQALGQGPQFIFQYYEEEERQRGNFPDRFSGHQFPNYSSELNVNALLLGDSALYLCASSKVWDRASYEQYFGPGTRLTVT.

The chain recombines TRBV6-5 with TRBJ1-6; TRBD1 matches at 9 bases. With V trimmed by 6 bases and J by 8 bases, 5 bases remained unmatched. CDR3 size: 14 residues. Looked up from germline, CDR1 is MNHEY and CDR2 is SVGAGI. This chain's CDR3 is CASRAGTGYSPLHF. The CDR3 DNA is TGTGCCAGCAGAGCGGGGACAGGGTATTCACCCCTCCACTTT.

The chain links TRBV28 to TRBJ2-4; D might be TRBD2 (5 bases). Trimming took off 3 bases at V and 1 base at J, with 13 bases between the two ends. CDR3 length equals 16 residues. The V gene's germline CDR1 is MDHEN and CDR2 SYDVKM. Written as DNA, the CDR3 is TGTGCCAGCAGTTTCGAGACTATAGGGGCCAAAAACATTCAGTACTTC. Its translation is CASSFETIGAKNIQYF.

The chain links TRBV5-4 to TRBJ2-1, with D uncertain. This CDR3 has 12 amino acids. CDR1 is SGHNT, CDR2 YYREEE, per germline (reference sequence). Trimming pared 2 bases from V and 6 bases from J, leaving 6 bases between. The CDR3 region is CASSFIANEQFF. CDR3 in DNA: TGTGCCAGCAGCTTTATAGCCAATGAGCAGTTCTTC.

This clone was seen once. The genes are TRBV19 and TRBJ1-1; D is unclear. CDR3 size: 12 residues. V was clipped by 4 bases and J by 5 bases, with 8 bases between them. The germline V gene encodes CDR1 LNHDA and CDR2 SQIVND (reference sequence). The DNA of the CDR3 is TGTGCCAGTAGTAATCCGGGGACTGAAGCTTTCTTT. Translating gives CASSNPGTEAFF. Combining the CDR3 with reference TRBV19 and TRBJ1-1 gives the whole variable domain DGGITQSPKYLFRKEGQNVTLSCEQNLNHDAMYWYRQDPGQGLRLIYYSQIVNDFQKGDIAEGYSVSREKKESFPLTVTSAQKNPTAFYLCASSNPGTEAFFGQGTRLTVV.

The chain joins TRBV15 to TRBJ2-2, with 7 bases that match TRBD1. J was trimmed by 7 bases and V by 5 bases; bases with no gene match: 13. The CDR3 sequence is 16 residues long. Germline V CDR1 and CDR2: LNHNV, YYDKDF (reference sequence). For the CDR3, the DNA is TGTGCCACCAGCTCGAAGAGAGGGGGCGTTGGCGGGGAGCTGTTTTTT. Its translation is CATSSKRGGVGGELFF.

J is TRBJ1-1 and V is TRBV27; 8 nucleotides align to TRBD1. J was trimmed by 3 bases and V by 4 bases; bases with no gene match: 16. The CDR3 spans 18 residues. CDR1 MNHEY and CDR2 SMNVEV come from the germline V gene (reference sequence). The CDR3: CASSSLAGTGRVDTEAFF. In DNA form, the CDR3 reads TGTGCCAGCAGTTCTCTAGCCGGGACAGGCAGGGTGGACACTGAAGCTTTCTTT.

J is TRBJ2-6 and V is TRBV5-1; tentative D call: TRBD1 (6 bases). V dropped 0 bases and J dropped 3 bases, with 16 bases sitting between them. Germline values: CDR1 SGHRS, CDR2 YFSETQ. The CDR3 runs 18 residues. In DNA form, the CDR3 reads TGCGCCAGCAGCTTGGGTCAGGGGTTTGATAGTGGGGCCAACGTCCTGACTTTC. It encodes CASSLGQGFDSGANVLTF.

V gene TRBV19 combines with J gene TRBJ1-5; D is perhaps TRBD1 (5 bases). From germline, CDR1 is LNHDA and CDR2 SQIVND (reference sequence). Trimming took 3 bases from V and 2 from J, leaving 17 bases between them. CDR3 size: 17 residues. CDR3 in amino acids: CASSILVQGSGNQPQHF. CDR3 bases: TGTGCCAGTAGTATCTTGGTTCAGGGCTCGGGCAATCAGCCCCAGCATTTT.

This clone was observed a handful of times. The chain has TRBV6-5 and TRBJ1-3; no definite D call. The CDR3 runs 14 residues. Germline V gene lookup returns CDR1 MNHEY and CDR2 SVGAGI. Trimming shortened V by 7 bases and J by 1 base, and 11 bases separated the two germline ends. As DNA, the CDR3 is TGTGCCAGCATTCTTGAGGGATCTGGAAACACCATATATTTT. It codes for CASILEGSGNTIYF.

J is TRBJ2-7 and V is TRBV28, with D possibly being TRBD1 (5 bases). The CDR3 consists of 12 residues. V lost 2 bases to trimming and J lost 12 bases, with 14 bases between them. CDR1 MDHEN and CDR2 SYDVKM come from the germline V gene. As DNA, the CDR3 is TGTGCCAGCAGTTTAGGGGCGAGGTTCCGGTACTTC. Its translation is CASSLGARFRYF.

This clone has a count of ten or more. This chain connects TRBV20-1 to TRBJ2-5; possible D gene TRBD1, 5 bases. Trimming removed 7 bases at V and 2 bases at J, with 8 bases between. CDR1 and CDR2 (germline): DFQATT, SNEGSKA (reference sequence). The CDR3 contains 11 residues. Here the CDR3 reads CSGQHQETQYF. In DNA, the CDR3 is TGCAGTGGACAGCATCAAGAGACCCAGTACTTC.

The chain carries TRBV20-1 and TRBJ1-1; D not resolved. Trimming stripped 6 bases from V and 2 bases from J, with 7 bases between. Per germline, CDR1 DFQATT and CDR2 SNEGSKA (reference sequence). The length of the CDR3 is 11 residues. The CDR3 region has the DNA TGCAGTGCCCCCTCTAACACTGAAGCTTTCTTT. Residues: CSAPSNTEAFF.

The chain joins TRBV24-1 to TRBJ1-2; a weak D match, TRBD1 (6 bases). Looked up from germline, CDR1 is KGHDR and CDR2 is SFDVKD. This CDR3 spans 13 amino acids. Trimming took 6 bases from V and 2 from J, leaving 9 bases between them. The CDR3, as DNA: TGTGCCACCAGTAGGGGACAAAACTATGGCTACACCTTC. Amino acids: CATSRGQNYGYTF.

The J gene is TRBJ2-5, the V gene TRBV4-3, with TRBD2 identical over 7 bases. V was pared by 4 bases and J by 5 bases, with 13 bases of the junction left unmatched. The CDR3 has 16 residues. The germline V gene encodes CDR1 LGHNA and CDR2 YSLEER. The DNA of the CDR3 is TGCGCCAGCAGCCTCACGAGTCGCGGGAGCGGGGAGACCCAGTACTTC. Its protein is CASSLTSRGSGETQYF.

This clone is a singleton in its sample. The chain is built from TRBV3-1 (or the pseudogene TRBV3-2) and TRBJ1-1; the D is unclear. The germline gives CDR1 LGHDT, CDR2 YNNKEL (reference sequence). The V gene lost 5 bases and the J gene lost 1 base, with 14 bases spanning the gap. This CDR3 has 15 amino acids. The CDR3 DNA sequence: TGTGCCAGCAGCTCTCGCGATCTTAGGAACACTGAAGCTTTCTTT. Its translation is CASSSRDLRNTEAFF.

This clone was recorded once. The V gene is TRBV5-8, the J gene TRBJ2-7; D may be TRBD1 (6 bases). Trimming took 0 bases from V and 3 from J, leaving 13 bases between them. CDR1 is SGHTS and CDR2 is YDEGEE in the germline V gene. The CDR3 totals 15 residues. DNA for the CDR3: TGTGCCAGCAGCTTGGGGGATCGACAGGTCTACGAGCAGTACTTC. Protein product: CASSLGDRQVYEQYF.

The chain links TRBV15 to TRBJ1-4; tentative D call: TRBD1 (6 bases). Germline CDR1 LNHNV, CDR2 YYDKDF (reference sequence). The CDR3 runs to 14 residues. Trimming left V 1 base short and J 5 bases short, with 8 bases between. CDR3: CATSRGTENEKLFF. The CDR3 DNA reads as TGTGCCACCAGCAGAGGGACAGAAAATGAAAAACTGTTTTTT.